This paragraph covers one TCR delta chain sequence. This entry comes from a study of gamma-delta chains in newborns, infants, children. Study information: Microbial exposure reportedly drives polyclonal innate γδ T cell expansion after birth.

TCRdb reprocessed the reads using CATT. Of thousands of delta-chain clones listed, approximately 10% are singletons. Unmatched junction bases numbered 12, after V lost 1 base and J lost 0 bases. In germline, CDR1 is TSWWSYY, CDR2 QGS. The CDR3 has 19 residues. The TCR was taken from a child who was a newborn, infant or young child, either healthy, febrile or measles-vaccinated (not recorded which). The chain is built from TRDV1 and TRDJ1; 9 nucleotides agree with TRDD3. Assignment of the J gene here rests on matching the DNA to germline, because TCRdb gives none. The source material was blood. The CDR3 loop is CALGEHPCTGGQYTDKLIF. The CDR3 coding sequence is TGTGCTCTTGGGGAACATCCGTGTACTGGGGGACAATACACCGATAAACTCATCTTT.